The 6 T cell receptor beta chains presented below share a single source sample, sequenced in a study of Graves' ophthalmopathy and Graves' hyperthyroidism. Amplified TCR beta CDR3 regions were obtained using RNA transcripts as template. HTBI primers served in a first-round RT-PCR, which a second-round multiplex PCR followed. Each CDR3 protein gets one entry after TCRdb re-called the multiplex PCR reads with MiXCR. The sample holds 150,000 to 200,000 distinct CDR3 sequences, 39% seen once. Source material: peripheral blood. These receptors came from a man aged 30 to 45 with Graves' ophthalmopathy.

This clonotype has at least ten counts. V is TRBV6-2 or TRBV6-3 and J is TRBJ2-7, with 7 bases lining up with TRBD1. CDR3 length equals 15 residues. V shed 4 bases, J shed 7 bases, and the junction held 13 bases outside the gene matches. The germline gives CDR1 MNHEY, CDR2 SVGEGT. The CDR3 here is CASSSYPTGPREQYF. In nucleotides, the CDR3 is TGTGCCAGCAGTTCCTACCCGACAGGGCCCCGTGAGCAGTACTTC.

The CDR3 sequence is CASSSAGGGETQYF. CDR3 in DNA: TGTGCCAGCAGCTCGGCGGGAGGAGGAGAGACCCAGTACTTC. V and J are TRBV11-3 and TRBJ2-5, with 8 bases identical to TRBD2. The CDR3 runs 14 residues. V trimming: 4 bases; J trimming: 4 bases; junction bases outside the gene matches: 5. Germline V lookup: CDR1 SGHNT, CDR2 YENEEA.

This clonotype was observed at least ten times. This chain links TRBV7-2 with TRBJ1-5; TRBD1 agrees at 8 bases. CDR3 size: 14 residues. V was clipped by 7 bases and J by 7 bases; unmatched bases: 9. CDR1 is SGHTA and CDR2 is FQGNSA in the germline V gene. The chain's CDR3 is CASTPTPGGQPQHF. The DNA for the CDR3 is TGTGCCAGCACCCCCACCCCAGGGGGCCAGCCCCAGCATTTT.

This clonotype was detected many times. This chain links TRBV29-1 with TRBJ2-7; perhaps TRBD2 as D (5 bases). The CDR3 has 15 amino acids. V lost 1 base to trimming and J lost 5 bases, with 18 bases between them. The germline V gene encodes CDR1 SQVTM and CDR2 ANQGSEA. CDR3 nucleotide sequence: TGCAGCGTTGAAGGTACTGGACTGACTCCCCACGAGCAGTACTTC. The encoded protein is CSVEGTGLTPHEQYF.

V gene TRBV6-1 combines with J gene TRBJ2-5; TRBD2 aligns across 8 bases. J gave up 3 bases and V 3 bases, and 6 bases lay outside the gene matches. This CDR3 is built from 15 residues. Germline loops: CDR1 MNHNS, CDR2 SASEGT. The chain's CDR3 is CASSDKPGLEETQYF. CDR3 DNA: TGTGCCAGCAGTGATAAACCGGGACTAGAAGAGACCCAGTACTTC.

This clonotype was observed many times. The V gene is TRBV27, the J gene TRBJ2-6; D not resolved. Germline V gene sequence: CDR1 MNHEY, CDR2 SMNVEV (reference sequence). This CDR3 region has 10 residues. The CDR3 reads CAAGANVLTF. In nucleotides, the CDR3 is TGTGCTGCAGGGGCCAACGTCCTGACTTTC.